This T cell receptor (beta chain) originates from a study of T-cell reconstitution after alpha-beta-depleted transplantation in children. This clonotype was recorded many times. Preparation of the TCRbeta library was carried out with unique molecular identifiers. A single record per CDR3 protein comes from TCRdb applying MiXCR to the PCR reads. The repertoire holds fewer than 400,000 distinct CDR3 sequences, 20% seen once, with 3.5% to 4% in the top ten. V gave up 7 bases and J gave up 7 bases, with 17 bases separating them. The germline V gene encodes CDR1 SQVTM and CDR2 ANQGSEA. CDR3 size: 13 residues.

Source: PBMCs from the stem cell graft donor, taken from the stem cell graft. This receptor was obtained from a human donor who donated a stem cell graft to a child with acute myeloid leukemia. The chain is built from TRBV29-1 and TRBJ2-1; D might be TRBD1 (7 bases). CDR3 sequence reads: CSALPRGDNEQFF. DNA for the CDR3: TGCAGCGCCCTGCCCAGGGGGGATAATGAGCAGTTCTTC.